The clone carrying this T cell receptor (beta chain) was recorded a few times. Its specificity is unknown. The investigators amplified TCR beta CDR3 regions from RNA transcripts. The study used the HTBI primer set for a first-round RT-PCR of the TCR CDR3. MiXCR was run by TCRdb on the multiplex PCR reads, yielding one entry per CDR3 protein. The sample lists 400,000 to 500,000 distinct CDR3 sequences; 14% were seen once. This record belongs to a study of T cells in Graves' hyperthyroidism and ophthalmopathy. Study results and caveats: Most thyroid clonotypes that were expanded above 0.001 also turned up in blood.

The CDR3 has 16 amino acids. Germline loops: CDR1 SGHVS, CDR2 FNYEAQ. Trimming took 5 bases from V and 7 from J; bases not matched to a gene: 10. The sample taken for sequencing was blood. The receptor was derived from a woman between 18 and 30 years old with Graves' hyperthyroidism. V usage is TRBV7-6 and J usage is TRBJ2-7, with 14 bases identical to TRBD2. The CDR3 DNA follows: TGTGCCAGCAGCACGTGGACTAGCGGGAGGTCGGGGGAGCAGTACTTC. This gives the protein CASSTWTSGRSGEQYF.